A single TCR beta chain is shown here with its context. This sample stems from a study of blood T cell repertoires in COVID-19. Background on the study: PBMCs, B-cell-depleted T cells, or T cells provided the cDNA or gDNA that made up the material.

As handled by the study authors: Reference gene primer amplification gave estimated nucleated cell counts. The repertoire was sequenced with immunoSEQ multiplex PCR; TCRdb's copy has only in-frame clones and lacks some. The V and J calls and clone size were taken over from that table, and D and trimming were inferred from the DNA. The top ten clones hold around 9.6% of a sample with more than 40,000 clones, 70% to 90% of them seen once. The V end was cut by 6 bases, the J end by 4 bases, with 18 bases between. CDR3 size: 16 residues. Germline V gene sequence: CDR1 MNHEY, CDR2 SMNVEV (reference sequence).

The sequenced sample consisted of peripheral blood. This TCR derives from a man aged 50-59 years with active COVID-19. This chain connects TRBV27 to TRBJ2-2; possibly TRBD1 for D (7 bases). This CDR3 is CASSLGGQRGTGELFF. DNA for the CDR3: TGTGCCAGCAGCCTGGGGGGACAGAGGGGCACCGGGGAGCTGTTTTTT.